This T cell receptor beta chain was recovered during a study of blood T cells in healthy people across ages. Individuals who donated were healthy Caucasians from Russia aged roughly 6 to 100. Overall study findings and caveats: Among long-lived donors, naive CD4+ cells were more numerous and diversity higher than in aged donors. With naive T cell percentage, TCR beta diversity showed a strong correlation.

With regard to this clonotype: Its cognate antigen is unknown.

Combining a sample-barcoded 5' primer with a J-beta primer mix, a second PCR ran for roughly 6 to 12 cycles. The authors tagged each cDNA molecule using a template-switch adaptor with 12 random nucleotides. MiXCR, applied by TCRdb to the 5' RACE reads, yields one record per CDR3 protein. The sample shows just over 800,000 distinct CDR3 sequences, approximately 65% of them seen only once. Germline V gene lookup returns CDR1 SGHTA and CDR2 FQGTGA. This CDR3 has 16 amino acids. J lost 4 bases, V lost 1 base, and 5 bases had no gene match. V gene TRBV7-3 combines with J gene TRBJ2-3; TRBD2 matches 10 bases. Source material: blood. The TCR originated in a young man in good health. CDR3 in DNA: TGTGCCAGCAGCTTAAGTAGCGGGGGGTTGGCAGATACGCAGTATTTT. Protein: CASSLSSGGLADTQYF. The whole variable domain, remainder taken from reference TRBV7-3 and TRBJ2-3, is GAGVSQTPSNKVTEKGKYVELRCDPISGHTALYWYRQSLGQGPEFLIYFQGTGAADDSGLPNDRFFAVRPEGSVSTLKIQRTERGDSAVYLCASSLSSGGLADTQYFGPGTRLTVL.